The following is a T cell receptor beta chain sequence with its context. As to time point: after trial treatment. Treatment indicated: LDRT plus nivolumab, ipilimumab, low-dose cyclophosphamide and aspirin (RACIN trial). The sample comes from a study of low-dose radiotherapy and immunotherapy resistance in tumors. The wider study: Patients took 300 mg oral aspirin daily for four cycles from cycle 1 day 1.

First-strand cDNA relied on TRAV- and TRBV-specific primers spanning alpha and beta chains. TCR amplification used around 20 PCR cycles, a constant-region primer and a V-primer adapter. TCRdb re-called the reads through MiXCR, storing one row per CDR3 protein. The table has around 100,000 distinct CDR3 sequences, under 25% seen once. The trim removed 6 bases at V and 0 bases at J, leaving 3 bases unmatched. Germline V gene data show CDR1 as SEHNR and CDR2 as FQNEAQ (reference sequence). The CDR3 extends over 15 amino acids. Sequenced material: PBMCs, taken after low-dose radiotherapy plus immunotherapy. The TCR comes from a male donor with prostate cancer. V and J are TRBV7-9 and TRBJ2-2, with 8 positions matching TRBD2. In nucleotides, the CDR3 is TGTGCCAGCAGAGAGCGGGGGCCGAACACCGGGGAGCTGTTTTTT. Translation gives CASRERGPNTGELFF.